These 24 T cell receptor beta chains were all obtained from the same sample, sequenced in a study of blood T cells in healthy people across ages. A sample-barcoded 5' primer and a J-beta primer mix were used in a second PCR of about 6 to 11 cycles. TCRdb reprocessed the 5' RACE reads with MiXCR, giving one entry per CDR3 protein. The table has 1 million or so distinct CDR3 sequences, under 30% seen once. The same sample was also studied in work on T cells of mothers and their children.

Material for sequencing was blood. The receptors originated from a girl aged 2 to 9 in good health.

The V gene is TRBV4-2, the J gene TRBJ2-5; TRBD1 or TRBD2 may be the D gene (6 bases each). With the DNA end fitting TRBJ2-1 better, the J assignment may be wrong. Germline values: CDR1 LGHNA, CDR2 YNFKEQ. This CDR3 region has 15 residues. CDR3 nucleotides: TGTGCCAGCAGCCCCGAGCTGGAGGGGGGCAATGAGCAGTTCTTC. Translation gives CASSPELEGGNEQFF.

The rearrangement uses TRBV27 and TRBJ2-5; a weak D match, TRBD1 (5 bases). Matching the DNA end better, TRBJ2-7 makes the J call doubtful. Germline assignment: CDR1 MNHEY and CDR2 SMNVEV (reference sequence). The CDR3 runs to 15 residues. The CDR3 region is CASSLFPQGVVEQYF. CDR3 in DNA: TGTGCCAGCAGTTTATTCCCCCAGGGTGTGGTCGAGCAGTACTTC.

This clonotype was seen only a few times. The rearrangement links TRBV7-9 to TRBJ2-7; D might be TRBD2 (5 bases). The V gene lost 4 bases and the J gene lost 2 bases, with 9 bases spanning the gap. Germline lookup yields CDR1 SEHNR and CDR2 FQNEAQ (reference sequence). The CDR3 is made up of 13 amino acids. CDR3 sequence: CASSWASPYEQYF. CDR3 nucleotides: TGTGCCAGCAGCTGGGCTAGCCCCTACGAGCAGTACTTC.

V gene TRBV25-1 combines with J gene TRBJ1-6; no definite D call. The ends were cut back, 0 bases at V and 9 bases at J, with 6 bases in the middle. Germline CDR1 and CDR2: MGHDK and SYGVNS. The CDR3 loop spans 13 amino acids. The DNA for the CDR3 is TGTGCCAGCAGTGAATATCCAGTTTCACCCCTCCACTTT. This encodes CASSEYPVSPLHF.

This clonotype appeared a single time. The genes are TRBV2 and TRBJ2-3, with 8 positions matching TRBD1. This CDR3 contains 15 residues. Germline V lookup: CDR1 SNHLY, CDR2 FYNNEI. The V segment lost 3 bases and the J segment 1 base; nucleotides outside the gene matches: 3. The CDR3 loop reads CASSEDRAGTDTQYF. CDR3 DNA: TGTGCCAGCAGTGAGGACAGGGCCGGCACAGATACGCAGTATTTT.

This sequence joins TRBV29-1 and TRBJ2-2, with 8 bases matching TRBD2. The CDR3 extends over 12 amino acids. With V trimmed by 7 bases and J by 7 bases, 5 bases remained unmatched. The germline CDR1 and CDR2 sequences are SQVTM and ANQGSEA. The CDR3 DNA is TGCAGCGCCGAACGGGAGGGCGGGGAGCTGTTTTTT. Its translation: CSAEREGGELFF.

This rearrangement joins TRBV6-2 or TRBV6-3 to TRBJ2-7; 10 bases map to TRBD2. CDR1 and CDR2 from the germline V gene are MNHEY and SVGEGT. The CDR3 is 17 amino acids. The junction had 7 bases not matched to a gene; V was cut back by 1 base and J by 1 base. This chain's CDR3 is CASSYWLAGGLSYEQYF. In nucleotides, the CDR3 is TGTGCCAGCAGTTACTGGTTAGCGGGAGGACTATCCTACGAGCAGTACTTC.

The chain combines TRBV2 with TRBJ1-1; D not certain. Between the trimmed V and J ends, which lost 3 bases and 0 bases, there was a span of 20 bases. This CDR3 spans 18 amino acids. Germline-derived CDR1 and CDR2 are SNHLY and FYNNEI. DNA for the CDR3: TGTGCCAGCAGTGAGTTCGTAGCGTCTGGGGTTATGAACACTGAAGCTTTCTTT. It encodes CASSEFVASGVMNTEAFF.

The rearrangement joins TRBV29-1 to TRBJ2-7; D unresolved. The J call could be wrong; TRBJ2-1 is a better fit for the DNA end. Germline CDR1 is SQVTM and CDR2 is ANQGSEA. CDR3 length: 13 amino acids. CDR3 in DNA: TGCAGCGTTGAAGATCCTAGACACAATGAGCAGTTCTTC. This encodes CSVEDPRHNEQFF.

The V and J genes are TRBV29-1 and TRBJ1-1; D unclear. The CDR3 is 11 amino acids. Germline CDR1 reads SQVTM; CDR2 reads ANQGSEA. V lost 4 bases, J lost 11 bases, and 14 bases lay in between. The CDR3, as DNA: TGCAGCGTTGGGGTAGAGGGTGGCGCTTTCTTT. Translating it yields CSVGVEGGAFF. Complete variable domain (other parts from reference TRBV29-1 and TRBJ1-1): SAVISQKPSRDICQRGTSLTIQCQVDSQVTMMFWYRQQPGQSLTLIATANQGSEATYESGFVIDKFPISRPNLTFSTLTVSNMSPEDSSIYLCSVGVEGGAFFGQGTRLTVV.

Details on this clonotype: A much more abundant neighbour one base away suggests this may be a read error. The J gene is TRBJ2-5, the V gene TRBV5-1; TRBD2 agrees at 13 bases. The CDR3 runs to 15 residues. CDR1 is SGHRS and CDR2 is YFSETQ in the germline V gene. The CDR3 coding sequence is TGCGTCAGCAGCCCGGGACTAGCGGGACAAGAGACCCAGTACTTC. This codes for CVSSPGLAGQETQYF.

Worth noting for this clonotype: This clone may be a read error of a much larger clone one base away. The DNA of the CDR3 is TGTGCCAGCAGCTCCGGGACATGGTCCTACAATGAGCAGTTCTTC. Its protein is CASSSGTWSYNEQFF. This chain connects TRBV7-9 to TRBJ2-1; perhaps TRBD1 as D (6 bases). Deletions cut 4 bases from V and 1 base from J, with 11 bases between. The V gene's germline CDR1 is SEHNR and CDR2 FQNEAQ (reference sequence). CDR3 size: 15 residues.

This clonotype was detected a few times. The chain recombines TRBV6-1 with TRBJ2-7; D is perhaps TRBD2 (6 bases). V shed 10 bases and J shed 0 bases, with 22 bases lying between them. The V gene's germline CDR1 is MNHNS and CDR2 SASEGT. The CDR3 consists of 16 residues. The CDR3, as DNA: TGTGCCATCTTACCGGGGACTGCTTTCGTCTCCTACGAGCAGTACTTC. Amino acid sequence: CAILPGTAFVSYEQYF.

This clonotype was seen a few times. CDR3 sequence reads: CASSRSGGPLLNTEAFF. The CDR3 coding sequence is TGTGCCAGCAGCCGATCCGGCGGGCCTCTCCTGAACACTGAAGCTTTCTTT. The V call is TRBV14, the J call TRBJ1-1; D gene ambiguous. Germline loops: CDR1 SGHDN, CDR2 FVKESK. V shed 4 bases and J shed 0 bases, with 18 bases lying between them. The length of the CDR3 is 17 residues.

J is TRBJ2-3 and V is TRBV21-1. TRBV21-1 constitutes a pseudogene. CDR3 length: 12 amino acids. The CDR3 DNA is TGTGCCAGACAAAGCCTCACAGATACGCAGTATTTT. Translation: CARQSLTDTQYF.

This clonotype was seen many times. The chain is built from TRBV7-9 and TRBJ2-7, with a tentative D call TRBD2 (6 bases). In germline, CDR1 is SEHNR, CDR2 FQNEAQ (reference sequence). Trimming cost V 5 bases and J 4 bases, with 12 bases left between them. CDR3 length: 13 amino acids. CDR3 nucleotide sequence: TGTGCCAGCAGCCCACGGGGGATGTACGAGCAGTACTTC. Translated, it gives CASSPRGMYEQYF.

The CDR3: CASRQGGPLGSSGNTIYF. CDR3 nucleotide sequence: TGCGCCAGCAGACAGGGAGGTCCTCTGGGGTCCTCTGGAAACACCATATATTTT. This chain links TRBV5-1 with TRBJ1-3; tentative D call: TRBD1 (6 bases). The germline CDR1 and CDR2 sequences are SGHRS and YFSETQ. CDR3 length: 18 residues. Trimming stripped 5 bases from V and 0 bases from J, with 21 bases between.

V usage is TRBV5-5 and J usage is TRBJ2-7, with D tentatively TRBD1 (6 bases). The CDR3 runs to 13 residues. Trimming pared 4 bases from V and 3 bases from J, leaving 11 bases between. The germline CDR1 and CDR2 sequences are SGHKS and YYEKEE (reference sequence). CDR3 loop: CASSHGQYYEQYF. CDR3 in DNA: TGTGCCAGCAGCCACGGACAGTACTACGAGCAGTACTTC.

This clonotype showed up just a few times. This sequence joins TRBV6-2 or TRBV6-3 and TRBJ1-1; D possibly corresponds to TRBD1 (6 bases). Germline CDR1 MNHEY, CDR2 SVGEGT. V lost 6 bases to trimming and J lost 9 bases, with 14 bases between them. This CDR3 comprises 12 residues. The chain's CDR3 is CASSRPTGKAFF. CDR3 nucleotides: TGTGCCAGCAGCCGCCCAACAGGGAAAGCTTTCTTT.

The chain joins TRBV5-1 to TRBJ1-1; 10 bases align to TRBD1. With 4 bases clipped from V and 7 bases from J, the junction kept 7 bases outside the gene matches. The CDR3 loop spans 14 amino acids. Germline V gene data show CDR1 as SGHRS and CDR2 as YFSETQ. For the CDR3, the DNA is TGCGCCAGCAGCGCCGAGACAGGGGGCGTTGAAGCTTTCTTT. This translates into CASSAETGGVEAFF.

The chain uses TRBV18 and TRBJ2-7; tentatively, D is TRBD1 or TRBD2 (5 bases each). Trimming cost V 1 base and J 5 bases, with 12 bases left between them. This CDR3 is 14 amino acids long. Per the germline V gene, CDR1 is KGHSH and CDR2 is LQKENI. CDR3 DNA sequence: TGTGCCAGCTCACCACGGGGGAGAGAGAACGAGCAGTACTTC. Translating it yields CASSPRGRENEQYF.

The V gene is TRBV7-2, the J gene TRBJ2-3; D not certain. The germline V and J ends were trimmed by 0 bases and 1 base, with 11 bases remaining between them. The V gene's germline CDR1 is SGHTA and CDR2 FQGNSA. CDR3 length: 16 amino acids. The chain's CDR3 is CASSLAVRGGTDTQYF. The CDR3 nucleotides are TGTGCCAGCAGCTTAGCCGTCCGCGGCGGCACAGATACGCAGTATTTT.

The DNA of the CDR3 is TGCGCCAGCAGCCAAGGACAGGAGCACGAAAAACTGTTTTTT. Its protein is CASSQGQEHEKLFF. The V gene is TRBV4-3, the J gene TRBJ1-4; D might be TRBD1 (6 bases). CDR1 is LGHNA, CDR2 YSLEER, per germline. Trimming cost V 1 base and J 8 bases, with 11 bases left between them. This CDR3 spans 14 amino acids.

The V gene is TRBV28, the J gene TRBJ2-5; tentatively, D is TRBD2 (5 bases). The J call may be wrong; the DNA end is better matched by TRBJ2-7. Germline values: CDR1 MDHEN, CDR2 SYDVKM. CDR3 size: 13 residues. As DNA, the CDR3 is TGTGCCAGCAGCCCCACCCCCGGACTCGAGCAGTACTTC. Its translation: CASSPTPGLEQYF.